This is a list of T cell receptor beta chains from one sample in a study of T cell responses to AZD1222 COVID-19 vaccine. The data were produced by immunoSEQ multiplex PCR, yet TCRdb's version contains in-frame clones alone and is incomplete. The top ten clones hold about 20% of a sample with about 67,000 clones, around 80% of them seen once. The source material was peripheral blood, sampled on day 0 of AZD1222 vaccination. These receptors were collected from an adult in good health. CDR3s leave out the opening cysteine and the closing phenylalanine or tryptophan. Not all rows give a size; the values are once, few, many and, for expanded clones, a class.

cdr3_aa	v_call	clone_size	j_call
ASSRTGNKEAF	TRBV11-2	-	TRBJ1-1
ASSFGTGGFETQY	TRBV5-1	-	TRBJ2-5
ASALLAEGREQY	TRBV18	-	TRBJ2-7
ASSPAPGIGDTQY	TRBV18	-	TRBJ2-3
ASSQADFSSYNEQF	TRBV4-1	-	TRBJ2-1
ASSQQRTSGREYEQF	TRBV3-1/TRBV3-2	-	TRBJ2-1
ASSLDGPRPHNEQF	TRBV7-6	-	TRBJ2-1
ASSKAPIDRGSSYNSPLH	TRBV21-1	-	TRBJ1-6
ASSAGGGSYGYT	TRBV9	-	TRBJ1-2
ASSLGLAYEQY	TRBV7-8	once	TRBJ2-7
ASSQEDSLWGNTIY	TRBV3-1/TRBV3-2	-	TRBJ1-3
ASTPGGASYEQY	TRBV28	-	TRBJ2-7
ATSDPDRGQWNEQF	TRBV24-1	-	TRBJ2-1
ASKTVYEQY	TRBV6-5	-	TRBJ2-7
ASSLGTGIYGYT	TRBV19	-	TRBJ1-2
ASSIGGVGNTEAF	TRBV19	-	TRBJ1-1
SPDSRPQY	TRBV20-1	-	TRBJ2-3
ASRGTGAPNEKLF	TRBV16	once	TRBJ1-4
ASSQIGVSSYEQY	TRBV6-7	-	TRBJ2-7
AWSAGGSSYEQY	TRBV30	-	TRBJ2-7
ASSLVVAPQETQY	TRBV7-2	-	TRBJ2-5
ASFRNYGYT	TRBV19	-	TRBJ1-2
ASSAQLQGAAF	TRBV9	-	TRBJ1-1
ASSGTGTAIYT	TRBV9	-	TRBJ1-2
ASSPGLAGGRRDEQF	TRBV6-2/TRBV6-3	-	TRBJ2-1
ASSLGQGITEAF	TRBV10-1	once	TRBJ1-1
AISASGGANTGELF	TRBV10-3	-	TRBJ2-2
SVDSGLKGNTIY	TRBV29-1	-	TRBJ1-3
ASTLFRSGGPQPQH	TRBV28	-	TRBJ1-5
ASSLSAVRSPLH	TRBV7-8	-	TRBJ1-6
ASSEVGGNTEAF	TRBV6-1	-	TRBJ1-1
AISANTEAF	TRBV10-3	-	TRBJ1-1
ASSRGREEQY	TRBV18	-	TRBJ2-7
ASSQNRGQETQY	TRBV14	-	TRBJ2-5
ASSLTGRTGELF	TRBV7-2	-	TRBJ2-2
AWNSGSEAF	TRBV30	-	TRBJ1-1
AWSSGREKLF	TRBV30	once	TRBJ1-4
ASSYSGVGLLH	TRBV6-5	-	TRBJ1-6